The clone carrying this T cell receptor (beta chain) is medium-sized by share. Its antigen is not known. Original processing methods: Clinicopathological groups differed in CDR3, with these differences serving to build a distant-metastasis classifier for papillary thyroid cancer. TCRdb re-called clones from the PCR reads using MiXCR. The V and J calls were determined by TCRdb, not by the authors. The data contain some 33,000 clones, 11% of them seen just once; the ten biggest clones take up roughly a sixth. The sample is drawn from a study of metastatic and nonmetastatic thyroid tumors. The wider study: For malignant and benign thyroid patients, tumor or nodule tissue and blood were the sources whose repertoires were compared.

The study, taken as a whole, reports: Across blood and tumor, TCR beta diversity in malignant thyroid tumors was reportedly significantly higher than in benign nodules.

Trimming took off 6 bases at V and 9 bases at J, with 6 bases between the two ends. The CDR3 covers 11 residues. CDR1 is MNHNS and CDR2 is SASEGT in the germline V gene. No treatment of any kind had been given to any patient before thyroid surgery. Sequences were obtained from blood. The rearrangement joins TRBV6-1 to TRBJ1-6; D is unclear. The sequence was obtained from a female donor with papillary thyroid cancer or a benign thyroid nodule (not recorded which). Some clones in this sample may be carry-over from other donors' samples. CDR3 loop: CASSPGSPLHF. The CDR3 coding sequence is TGTGCCAGCAGCCCGGGTTCACCCCTCCACTTT.